This T cell receptor beta chain was sequenced during a study of shared clonotypes between healthy human individuals. The authors divided CD4+ cells into CD45RA+ naive and CD45RA-negative memory subsets. Germline loops: CDR1 KGHSH, CDR2 LQKENI. There are 13 residues in the CDR3. Trimming removed 2 bases at V and 4 bases at J, with 8 bases between. At deep level, the assay was performed. Generated by immunoSEQ multiplex PCR, the TCRdb table keeps only in-frame clones and is missing some. The sample records 2 million to 2.5 million clones, around 90% being singletons. The sample comprised naive CD4+ T cells from PBMCs. The sample's subset: CD45RA+ positively selected. This sequence was found in a man aged 18 to 29 in good health. Some clones in this sample may be carry-over from other donors' samples. The V and J genes are TRBV18 and TRBJ1-2, with D unresolved. For the CDR3, the DNA is TGTGCCAGCTCACCATCTACCAGCTATGGCTACACCTTC. It codes for CASSPSTSYGYTF.